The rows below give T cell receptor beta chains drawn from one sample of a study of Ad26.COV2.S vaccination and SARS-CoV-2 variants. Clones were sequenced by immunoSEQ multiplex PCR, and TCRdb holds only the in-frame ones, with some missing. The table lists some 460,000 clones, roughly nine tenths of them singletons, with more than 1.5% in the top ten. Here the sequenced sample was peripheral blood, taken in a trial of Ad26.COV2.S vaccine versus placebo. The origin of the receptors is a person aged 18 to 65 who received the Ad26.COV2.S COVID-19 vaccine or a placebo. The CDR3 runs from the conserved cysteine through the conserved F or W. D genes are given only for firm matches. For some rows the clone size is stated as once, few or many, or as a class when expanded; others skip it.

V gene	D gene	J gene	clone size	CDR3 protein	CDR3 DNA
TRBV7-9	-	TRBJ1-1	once	CASSLGQVEAFF	TGTGCCAGCAGCTTAGGACAGGTTGAAGCTTTCTTT
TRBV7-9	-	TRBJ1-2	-	CASSPRGWADYGYTF	TGTGCCAGCAGCCCCAGGGGATGGGCCGACTATGGCTACACCTTC
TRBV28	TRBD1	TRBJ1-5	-	CASSQGGSNQPQHF	TGTGCCAGCAGTCAGGGGGGGAGCAATCAGCCCCAGCATTTT
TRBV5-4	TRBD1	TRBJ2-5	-	CASSFRGRGYETQYF	TGTGCCAGCAGCTTTCGCGGCAGGGGGTATGAGACCCAGTACTTC
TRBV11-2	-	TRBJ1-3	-	CASSRRYREDTIYF	TGTGCCAGCAGCCGAAGATACAGGGAAGACACCATATATTTT
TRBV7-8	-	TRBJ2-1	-	CASSLEFEGYNEQFF	TGTGCCAGCAGCTTAGAATTTGAGGGATACAATGAGCAGTTCTTC
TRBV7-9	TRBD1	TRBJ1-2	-	CASSRTGTGVYVGGYTF	TGTGCCAGCAGCCGAACCGGGACAGGGGTGTACGTTGGTGGCTACACCTTC
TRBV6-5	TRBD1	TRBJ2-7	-	CASATGTVYEQYF	TGTGCCAGCGCGACTGGGACAGTCTACGAGCAGTACTTC
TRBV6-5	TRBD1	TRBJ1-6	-	CASRYRTGGGNSPLHF	TGTGCCAGCAGATACAGGACAGGGGGCGGGAATTCACCCCTCCACTTT
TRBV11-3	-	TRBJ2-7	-	CARRTWAGYEQYF	TGTGCCAGACGAACCTGGGCGGGCTACGAGCAGTACTTC
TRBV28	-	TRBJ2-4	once	CASSTVGLALDIQYF	TGTGCCAGCTCCACGGTGGGACTTGCTTTGGACATTCAGTACTTC
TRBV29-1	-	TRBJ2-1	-	CSVPEGGFSYNEQFF	TGCAGCGTACCTGAAGGCGGATTCTCCTACAATGAGCAGTTCTTC
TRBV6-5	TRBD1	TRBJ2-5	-	CASSSPDRGVETQYF	TGTGCCAGCAGCTCCCCGGACAGGGGTGTAGAGACCCAGTACTTC
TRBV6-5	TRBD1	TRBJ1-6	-	CASSYSTGFVFSPLHF	TGTGCCAGCAGTTACTCGACAGGGTTCGTTTTTTCACCCCTCCACTTT
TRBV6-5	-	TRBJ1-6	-	CASSHEVGSPLHF	TGTGCCAGCAGCCATGAGGTTGGTTCACCCCTCCACTTT
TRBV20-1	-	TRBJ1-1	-	CSASPRPNTEAFF	TGCAGTGCTAGTCCCAGACCGAACACTGAAGCTTTCTTT
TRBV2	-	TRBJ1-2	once	CASSEGESYGYTF	TGTGCCAGCAGCGAAGGGGAGAGCTATGGCTACACCTTC
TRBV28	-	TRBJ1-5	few	CASKTRDKGSYSNQPQHF	TGTGCCAGCAAAACCCGGGACAAAGGTTCCTATAGCAATCAGCCCCAGCATTTT
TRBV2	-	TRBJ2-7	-	CASQYLSYEQYF	TGTGCCAGCCAGTACCTCTCCTACGAGCAGTACTTC
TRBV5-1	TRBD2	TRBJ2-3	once	CASSLESAGGRGTQYF	TGCGCCAGCAGCTTGGAGTCAGCGGGAGGGCGCGGTACGCAGTATTTT
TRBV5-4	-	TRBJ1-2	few	CASYLRGGNGGYTF	TGTGCCAGCTACCTCCGGGGGGGGAATGGAGGCTACACCTTC
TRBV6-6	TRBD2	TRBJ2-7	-	CASSPYRGGETRYEQYF	TGTGCCAGCAGTCCTTACCGGGGGGGGGAAACCCGTTACGAGCAGTACTTC
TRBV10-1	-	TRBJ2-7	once	CASGGHRLDEQYF	TGCGCCAGCGGGGGACATAGGCTCGACGAGCAGTACTTC
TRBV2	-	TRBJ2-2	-	CASSVNEGELFF	TGTGCCAGCAGTGTTAACGAGGGGGAGCTGTTTTTT
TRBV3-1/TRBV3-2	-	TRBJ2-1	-	CASSQDLFRASYNEQFF	TGTGCCAGCAGCCAAGACCTTTTTAGGGCTTCCTACAATGAGCAGTTCTTC
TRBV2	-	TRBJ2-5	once	CASRVDILRRKETQYF	TGTGCCAGCAGGGTGGATATCCTTCGACGGAAAGAGACCCAGTACTTC
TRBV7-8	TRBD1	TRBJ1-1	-	CASSKQGVWNTEAFF	TGTGCCAGCAGCAAACAGGGGGTTTGGAACACTGAAGCTTTCTTT
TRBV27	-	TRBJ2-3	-	CASRRPVVQQYF	TGTGCCAGCAGAAGACCAGTGGTGCAGCAGTATTTT
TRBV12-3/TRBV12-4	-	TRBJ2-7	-	CASSLLGQSEQYF	TGTGCCAGCAGTTTGTTAGGTCAATCCGAGCAGTACTTC